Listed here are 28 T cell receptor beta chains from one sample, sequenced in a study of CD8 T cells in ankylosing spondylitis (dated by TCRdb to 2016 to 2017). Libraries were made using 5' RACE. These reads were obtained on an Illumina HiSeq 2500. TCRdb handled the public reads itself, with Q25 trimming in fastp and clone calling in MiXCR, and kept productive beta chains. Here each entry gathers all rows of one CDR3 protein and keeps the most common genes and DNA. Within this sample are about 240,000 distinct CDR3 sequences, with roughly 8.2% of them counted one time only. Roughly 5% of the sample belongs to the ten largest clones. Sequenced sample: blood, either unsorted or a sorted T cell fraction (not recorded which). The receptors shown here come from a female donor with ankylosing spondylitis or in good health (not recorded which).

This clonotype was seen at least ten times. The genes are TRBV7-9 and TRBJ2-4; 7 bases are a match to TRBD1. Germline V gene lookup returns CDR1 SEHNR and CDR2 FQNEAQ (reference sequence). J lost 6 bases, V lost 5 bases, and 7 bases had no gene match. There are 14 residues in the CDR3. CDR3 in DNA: TGTGCCAGCAGCCAGGGACAGCATATAAACATTCAGTACTTC. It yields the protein CASSQGQHINIQYF.

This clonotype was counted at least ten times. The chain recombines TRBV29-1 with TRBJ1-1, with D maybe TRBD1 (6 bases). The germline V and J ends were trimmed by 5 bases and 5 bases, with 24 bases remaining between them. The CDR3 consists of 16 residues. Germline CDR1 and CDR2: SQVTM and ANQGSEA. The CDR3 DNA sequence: TGCAGCGTTCAGAGCCCTCAACCGGGGGCAGGGACTGAAGCTTTCTTT. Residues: CSVQSPQPGAGTEAFF. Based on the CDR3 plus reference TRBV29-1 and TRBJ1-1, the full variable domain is SAVISQKPSRDICQRGTSLTIQCQVDSQVTMMFWYRQQPGQSLTLIATANQGSEATYESGFVIDKFPISRPNLTFSTLTVSNMSPEDSSIYLCSVQSPQPGAGTEAFFGQGTRLTVV.

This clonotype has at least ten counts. The CDR3 here is CASSTTGSPTLTFF. The CDR3 nucleotides read TGTGCCAGCAGCACAACCGGGTCCCCAACGCTGACTTTCTTT. The V gene is TRBV7-9, the J gene TRBJ1-1, with D uncertain. The CDR3 is made up of 14 amino acids. Germline CDR1 reads SEHNR; CDR2 reads FQNEAQ (reference sequence). V dropped 5 bases and J dropped 12 bases, with 22 bases sitting between them.

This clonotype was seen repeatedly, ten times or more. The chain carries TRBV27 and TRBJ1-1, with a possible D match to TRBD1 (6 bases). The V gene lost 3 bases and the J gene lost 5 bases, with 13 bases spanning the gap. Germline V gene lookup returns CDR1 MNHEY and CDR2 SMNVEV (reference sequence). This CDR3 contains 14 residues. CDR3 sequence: CASSFGGPGTEAFF. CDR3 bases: TGTGCCAGCAGTTTTGGGGGGCCGGGAACTGAAGCTTTCTTT.

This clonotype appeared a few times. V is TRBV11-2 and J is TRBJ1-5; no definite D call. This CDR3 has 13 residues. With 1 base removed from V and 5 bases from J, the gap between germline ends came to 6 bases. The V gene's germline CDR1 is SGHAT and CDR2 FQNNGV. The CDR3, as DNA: TGTGCCAGCAGCTTAGGGGAGGATCAGCCCCAGCATTTT. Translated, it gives CASSLGEDQPQHF.

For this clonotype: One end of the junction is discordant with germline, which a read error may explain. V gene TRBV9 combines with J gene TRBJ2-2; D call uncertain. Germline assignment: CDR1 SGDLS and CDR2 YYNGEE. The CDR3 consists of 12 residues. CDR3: CAGSVWAGELFF. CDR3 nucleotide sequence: TGTGCCGGCAGCGTATGGGCCGGGGAGCTGTTTTTT.

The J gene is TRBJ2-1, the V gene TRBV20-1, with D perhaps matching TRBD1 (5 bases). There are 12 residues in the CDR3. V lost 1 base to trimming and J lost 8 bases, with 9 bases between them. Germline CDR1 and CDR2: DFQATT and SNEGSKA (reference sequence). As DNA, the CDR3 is TGCAGTGCTAGAGCAACAGGCGATGAGCAGTTCTTC. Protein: CSARATGDEQFF.

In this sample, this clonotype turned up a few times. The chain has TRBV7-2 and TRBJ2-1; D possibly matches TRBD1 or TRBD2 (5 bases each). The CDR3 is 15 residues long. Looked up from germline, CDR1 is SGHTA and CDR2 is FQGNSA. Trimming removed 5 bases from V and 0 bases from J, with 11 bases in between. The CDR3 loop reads CASSKGPSSYNEQFF. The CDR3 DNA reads TGTGCCAGCAGCAAGGGACCAAGCTCCTACAATGAGCAGTTCTTC.

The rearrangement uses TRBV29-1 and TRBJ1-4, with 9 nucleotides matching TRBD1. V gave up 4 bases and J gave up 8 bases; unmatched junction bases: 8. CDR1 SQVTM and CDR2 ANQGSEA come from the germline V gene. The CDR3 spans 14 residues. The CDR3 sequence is CSVGDRGGAEKLFF. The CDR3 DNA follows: TGCAGCGTTGGAGACAGGGGGGGGGCGGAAAAACTGTTTTTT.

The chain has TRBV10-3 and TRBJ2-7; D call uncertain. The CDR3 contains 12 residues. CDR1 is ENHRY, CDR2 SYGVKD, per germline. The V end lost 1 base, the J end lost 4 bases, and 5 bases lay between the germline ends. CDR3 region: CAISEYGYEQYF. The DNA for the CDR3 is TGTGCCATCAGTGAGTACGGATACGAGCAGTACTTC.

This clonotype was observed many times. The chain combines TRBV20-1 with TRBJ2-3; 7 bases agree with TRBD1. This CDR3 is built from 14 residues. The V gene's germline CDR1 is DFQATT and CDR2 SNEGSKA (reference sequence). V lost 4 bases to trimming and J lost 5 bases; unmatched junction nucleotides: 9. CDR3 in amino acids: CSATTGTAVDTQYF. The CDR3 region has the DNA TGCAGTGCTACGACCGGGACAGCTGTAGATACGCAGTATTTT.

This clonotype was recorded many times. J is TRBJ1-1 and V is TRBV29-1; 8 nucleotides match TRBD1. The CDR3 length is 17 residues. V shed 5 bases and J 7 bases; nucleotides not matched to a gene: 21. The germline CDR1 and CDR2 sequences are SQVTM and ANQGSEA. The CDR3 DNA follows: TGCAGCGTTTTAATCGGCTGGATGGGACAGGTCGCTAATGAAGCTTTCTTT. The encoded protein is CSVLIGWMGQVANEAFF.

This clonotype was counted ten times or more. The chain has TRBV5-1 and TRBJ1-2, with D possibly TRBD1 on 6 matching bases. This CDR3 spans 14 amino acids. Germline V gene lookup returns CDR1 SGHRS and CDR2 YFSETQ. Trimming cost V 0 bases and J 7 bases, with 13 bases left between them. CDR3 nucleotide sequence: TGCGCCAGCAGCTTGGTACAGGGTGGAGGTGGCTACACCTTC. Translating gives CASSLVQGGGGYTF. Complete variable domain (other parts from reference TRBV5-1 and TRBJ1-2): KAGVTQTPRYLIKTRGQQVTLSCSPISGHRSVSWYQQTPGQGLQFLFEYFSETQRNKGNFPGRFSGRQFSNSRSEMNVSTLELGDSALYLCASSLVQGGGGYTFGSGTRLTVV.

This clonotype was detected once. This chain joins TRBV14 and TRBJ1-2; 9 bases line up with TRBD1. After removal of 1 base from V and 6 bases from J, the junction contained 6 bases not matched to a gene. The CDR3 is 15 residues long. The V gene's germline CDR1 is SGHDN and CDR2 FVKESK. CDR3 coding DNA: TGTGCCAGCAGCCAAGCGGGGACAGGGATAAATGGCTACACCTTC. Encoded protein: CASSQAGTGINGYTF.

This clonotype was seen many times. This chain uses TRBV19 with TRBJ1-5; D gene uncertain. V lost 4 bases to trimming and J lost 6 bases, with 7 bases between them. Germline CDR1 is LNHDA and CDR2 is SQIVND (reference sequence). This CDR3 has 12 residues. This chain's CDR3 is CASSRLTQPQHF. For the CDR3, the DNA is TGTGCCAGTAGTAGGTTAACTCAGCCCCAGCATTTT.

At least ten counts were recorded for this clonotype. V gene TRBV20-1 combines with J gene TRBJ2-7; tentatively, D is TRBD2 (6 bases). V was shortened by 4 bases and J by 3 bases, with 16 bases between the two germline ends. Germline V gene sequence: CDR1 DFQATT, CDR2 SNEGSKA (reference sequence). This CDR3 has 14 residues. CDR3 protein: CSAIRAGPFYEQYF. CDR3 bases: TGCAGTGCTATCCGAGCGGGCCCTTTCTACGAGCAGTACTTC.

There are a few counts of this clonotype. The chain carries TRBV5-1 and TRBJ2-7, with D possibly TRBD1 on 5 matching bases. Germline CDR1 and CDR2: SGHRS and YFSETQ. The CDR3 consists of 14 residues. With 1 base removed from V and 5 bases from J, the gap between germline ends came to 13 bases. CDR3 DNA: TGCGCCAGCAGCTTGAGACAGAATCCGCACGAGCAGTACTTC. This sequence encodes CASSLRQNPHEQYF.

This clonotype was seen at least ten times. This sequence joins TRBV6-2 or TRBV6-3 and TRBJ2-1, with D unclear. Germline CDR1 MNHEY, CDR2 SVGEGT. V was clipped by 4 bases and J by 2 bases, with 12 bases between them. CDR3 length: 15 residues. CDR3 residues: CASSCSLMAYNEQFF. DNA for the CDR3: TGTGCCAGCAGTTGCTCCCTTATGGCCTACAATGAGCAGTTCTTC.

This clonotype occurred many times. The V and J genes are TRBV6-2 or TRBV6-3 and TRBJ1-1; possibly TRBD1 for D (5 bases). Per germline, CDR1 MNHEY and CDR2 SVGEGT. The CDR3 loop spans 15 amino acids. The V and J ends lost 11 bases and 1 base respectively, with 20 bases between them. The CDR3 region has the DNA TGTGCCTCCCGGGGCCCAAGTAAAGCGAACACTGAAGCTTTCTTT. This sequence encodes CASRGPSKANTEAFF.

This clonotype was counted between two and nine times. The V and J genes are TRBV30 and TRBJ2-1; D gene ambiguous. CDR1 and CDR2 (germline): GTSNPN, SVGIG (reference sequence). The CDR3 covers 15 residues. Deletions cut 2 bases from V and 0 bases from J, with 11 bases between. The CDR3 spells CAWSWRRRSYNEQFF. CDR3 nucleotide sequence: TGTGCCTGGAGTTGGCGGAGACGCTCCTACAATGAGCAGTTCTTC.

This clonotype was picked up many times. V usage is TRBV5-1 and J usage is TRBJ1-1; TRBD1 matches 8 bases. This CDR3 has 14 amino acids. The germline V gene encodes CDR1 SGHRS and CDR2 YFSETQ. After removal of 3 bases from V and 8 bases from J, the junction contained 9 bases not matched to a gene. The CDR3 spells CASSSNNRGVEAFF. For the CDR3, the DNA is TGCGCCAGCAGCTCTAACAACAGGGGGGTCGAAGCTTTCTTT.

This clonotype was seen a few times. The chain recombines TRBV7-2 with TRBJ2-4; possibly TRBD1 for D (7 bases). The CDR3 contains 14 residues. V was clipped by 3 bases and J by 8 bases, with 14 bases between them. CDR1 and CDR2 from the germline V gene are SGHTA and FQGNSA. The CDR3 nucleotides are TGTGCCAGCAGCTTGGCAGGGGGGTCGGACATTCAGTACTTC. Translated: CASSLAGGSDIQYF. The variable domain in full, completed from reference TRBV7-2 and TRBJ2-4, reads GAGVSQSPSNKVTEKGKDVELRCDPISGHTALYWYRQSLGQGLEFLIYFQGNSAPDKSGLPSDRFSAERTGGSVSTLTIQRTQQEDSAVYLCASSLAGGSDIQYFGAGTRLSVL.

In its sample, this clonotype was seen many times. The CDR3 protein is CASSLEGQGGSSNQPQHF. CDR3 in DNA: TGCGCCAGCAGCTTGGAAGGACAGGGGGGATCTAGCAATCAGCCCCAGCATTTT. The genes are TRBV5-1 and TRBJ1-5, with TRBD1 identical over 10 bases. Losses at the gene ends were 0 bases for V and 0 bases for J; bases not matched to a gene: 6. Per germline, CDR1 SGHRS and CDR2 YFSETQ. CDR3 length equals 18 residues.

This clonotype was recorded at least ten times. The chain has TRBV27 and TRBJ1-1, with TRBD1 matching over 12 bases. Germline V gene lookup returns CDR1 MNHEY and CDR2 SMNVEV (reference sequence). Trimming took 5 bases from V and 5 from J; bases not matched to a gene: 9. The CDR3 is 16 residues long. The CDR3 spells CASSTPGQGAGTEAFF. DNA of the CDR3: TGTGCCAGCAGTACCCCGGGACAGGGGGCCGGGACTGAAGCTTTCTTT.

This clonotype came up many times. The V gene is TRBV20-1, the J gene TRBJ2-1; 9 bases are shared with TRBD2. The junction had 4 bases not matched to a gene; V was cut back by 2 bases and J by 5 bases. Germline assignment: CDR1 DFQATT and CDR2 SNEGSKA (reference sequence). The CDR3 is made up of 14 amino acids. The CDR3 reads CSARRREGHNEQFF. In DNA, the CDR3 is TGCAGTGCTAGACGGCGGGAGGGCCACAATGAGCAGTTCTTC.

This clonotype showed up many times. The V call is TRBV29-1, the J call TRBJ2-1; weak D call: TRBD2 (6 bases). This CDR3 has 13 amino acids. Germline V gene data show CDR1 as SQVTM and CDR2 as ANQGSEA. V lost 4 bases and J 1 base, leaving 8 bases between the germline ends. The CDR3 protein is CSVAGVSYNEQFF. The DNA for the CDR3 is TGCAGCGTTGCGGGGGTATCCTACAATGAGCAGTTCTTC.

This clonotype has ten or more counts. Written as DNA, the CDR3 is TGTGCCATCAAGGGGAGGGACGAGCAGTACTTC. This sequence encodes CAIKGRDEQYF. The chain has TRBV10-3 and TRBJ2-7; TRBD2 matches at 7 bases. J gave up 5 bases and V 7 bases, and 2 bases lay outside the gene matches. Germline V lookup: CDR1 ENHRY, CDR2 SYGVKD. The length of the CDR3 is 11 residues.

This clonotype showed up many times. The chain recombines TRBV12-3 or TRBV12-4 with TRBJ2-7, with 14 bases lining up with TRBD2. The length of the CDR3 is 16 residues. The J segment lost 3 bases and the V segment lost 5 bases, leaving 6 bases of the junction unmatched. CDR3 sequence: CASSPGLAGANYEQYF. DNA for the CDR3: TGTGCCAGCAGTCCGGGACTAGCGGGAGCAAACTACGAGCAGTACTTC.